This entry features one T cell receptor (beta chain) sequence. Antigen specificity is unknown. The source of the sample is a study of shared clonotypes between healthy human individuals. Study summary: A donor's plate count was three for CD4 naive and three for CD4 memory; CD8 naive had two and CD8 memory one.

Several immunoSEQ 96-well plates shared each subset's DNA, each plate a replicate. Sequencing used immunoSEQ multiplex PCR; TCRdb keeps in-frame clones, though not all of them. The sample includes about 600,000 clones, 95% to 98% of them seen just once. The CDR3 runs 17 residues. J gave up 8 bases and V 5 bases, and 14 bases lay outside the gene matches. Germline assignment: CDR1 MDHEN and CDR2 SYDVKM. Terminally differentiated effector memory CD45RA+ cells were excluded by CCR7 positive selection of CD45RO-negative cells. Study outcomes and limitations: The sharing of about 5% of naive CD4 clonotypes was seen across a few donors. Tissues were not sampled, only blood, and their repertoires likely differ.

The TCR was taken from a man aged 25 to 40 in good health. This chain uses TRBV28 with TRBJ2-1; 11 nucleotides align to TRBD2. The sample comprised naive CD8+ T cells sorted from blood. The CDR3 sequence is CASSTTPTSGSRDEQFF. In DNA form, the CDR3 reads TGTGCCAGCAGTACCACCCCAACTAGCGGGAGTAGAGATGAGCAGTTCTTC.